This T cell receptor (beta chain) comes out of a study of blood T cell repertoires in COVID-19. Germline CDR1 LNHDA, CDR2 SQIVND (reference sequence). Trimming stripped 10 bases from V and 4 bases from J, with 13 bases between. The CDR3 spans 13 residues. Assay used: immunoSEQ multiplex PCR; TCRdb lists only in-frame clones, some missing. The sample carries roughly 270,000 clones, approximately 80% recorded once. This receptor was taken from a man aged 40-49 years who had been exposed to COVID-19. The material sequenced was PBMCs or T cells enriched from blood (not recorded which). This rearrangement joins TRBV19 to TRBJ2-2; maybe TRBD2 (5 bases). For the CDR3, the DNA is TGTGCCACTCAACCCGGGATCACCGGGGAGCTGTTTTTT. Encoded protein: CATQPGITGELFF.